A selection of T cell receptor beta chains follows, all from one sample in a study of cytomegalovirus exposure and HLA in healthy donors. Produced via immunoSEQ multiplex PCR; TCRdb's table is partial and in-frame only. Among 150,000 or so clones, approximately 78% were seen once, and the ten largest hold 1.4% to 1.5%. Sample: PBMCs. These receptors all come from a female donor in good health and CMV-seronegative. CDR3s include the opening cysteine and the closing phenylalanine or tryptophan. The order of the fields is clone size, J gene, CDR3 length, V gene, D gene, CDR3 DNA, CDR3 protein. The D gene is left open where the match is weak. Clone size is given for some rows only: seen once, a few or many times, or a class if the clone is expanded.

few	TRBJ2-5	15	TRBV5-1	TRBD1	TGCGCCAGCAGCCCGACAGGGGGCGGGTTTGTGACCCAGTACTTC	CASSPTGGGFVTQYF
.	TRBJ1-6	14	TRBV18	.	TGTGCCAGCTCGCCCTCCAGGGCCAATTCACCCCTCCACTTT	CASSPSRANSPLHF
.	TRBJ1-2	12	TRBV28	.	TGTGCCAGCAGGACGTCCAGGGATGGCTACACCTTC	CASRTSRDGYTF
.	TRBJ2-1	17	TRBV7-7	TRBD2	TGTGCCAGCAGCTTAGAGGCGGGACTAGCGGCCTACAATGAGCAGTTCTTC	CASSLEAGLAAYNEQFF
.	TRBJ1-1	14	TRBV5-1	.	TGCGCCAGCAGCTTGGACGGAGCCTTCACTGAAGCTTTCTTT	CASSLDGAFTEAFF
.	TRBJ2-6	16	TRBV28	.	TGTGCCAGCAGCCTAGGGGGGGCGCTAGGGGCCAACGTCCTGACTTTC	CASSLGGALGANVLTF
.	TRBJ2-7	14	TRBV6-5	.	TGTGCCAGCAGGGCCGGGACTCTCTCCTACGAGCAGTACTTC	CASRAGTLSYEQYF
few	TRBJ2-5	15	TRBV5-4	.	TGTGCCAGCAGCTTGGGGACAGCTTCTGAAGAGACCCAGTACTTC	CASSLGTASEETQYF
few	TRBJ1-5	15	TRBV9	TRBD1	TGTGCCAGCAGCCCCCAGGGACAGCCCCGCCAGCCCCAGCATTTT	CASSPQGQPRQPQHF
.	TRBJ2-7	14	TRBV28	TRBD1	TGTGCCAGCAGTAGGGGGACAGAACCCTACGAGCAGTACTTC	CASSRGTEPYEQYF
.	TRBJ2-7	13	TRBV16	TRBD2	TGTGCCAGCAGCCAATCGCCAGCGGGGGAGCAGTACTTC	CASSQSPAGEQYF
few	TRBJ2-1	17	TRBV7-2	TRBD1	TGTGCCAGCAGCCCAACGTGGGGCAGGGGGCTCTTGGATGAGCAGTTCTTC	CASSPTWGRGLLDEQFF
.	TRBJ2-2	15	TRBV6-1	TRBD1	TGTGCCAGCAGTTCCGGGACAGACCACACCGGGGAGCTGTTTTTT	CASSSGTDHTGELFF
.	TRBJ1-1	16	TRBV29-1	.	TGCAGCGTTGAAGGGGGCGGGGGTTTTGGGAACACTGAAGCTTTCTTT	CSVEGGGGFGNTEAFF